This note documents a single T cell receptor (beta chain) sequence. This entry belongs to a study of blood T cell repertoires in COVID-19. Study as a whole: Researchers got acute and convalescent COVID-19 samples from the United States, Italy and Spain. From T cells, B-cell-depleted T cells, or PBMCs came the material, which was cDNA or gDNA.

As processed by the authors: Quantification of nucleated cells was approximated via reference gene primer amplification. Using immunoSEQ multiplex PCR, the repertoire was profiled, and TCRdb retains in-frame clones only, with some absent. The V and J calls and clone size are taken from that table; D and trimming were inferred from the DNA. The sample holds some 41,000 clones; approximately 91% are singletons and the top ten take 15% to 18%. The CDR3 is made up of 17 amino acids. Trimming removed 1 base from V and 0 bases from J, with 15 bases in between. The germline CDR1 and CDR2 sequences are SGHAT and FQNNGV.

This clonotype was obtained from a woman in her thirties in a cohort sampled during active COVID-19. The chain uses TRBV11-2 and TRBJ1-1, with no clear D. The specimen was peripheral blood. Written as DNA, the CDR3 is TGTGCCAGCAGCTTAGTCGGGAGGGTCAGTGTGAACACTGAAGCTTTCTTT. This translates into CASSLVGRVSVNTEAFF.